One and the same sample provided the 8 T cell receptor beta chains below, sequenced in a study of spatial heterogeneity in lung cancer. This sample's time point: sample taken at primary tumor resection. Material for sequencing was whole RNA from tumor, nontumor lung or frozen PBMC, left unsorted. TCRdb independently ran MiXCR on the 5' RACE reads; one entry per CDR3 protein. The sample holds 82,000 or so distinct CDR3 sequences, approximately 12% seen once. The source material was PBMCs, sampled at surgery. The receptors come from a male donor with early-stage non-small cell lung cancer.

V gene TRBV13 combines with J gene TRBJ2-4; 9 positions agree with TRBD2. Trimming cost V 2 bases and J 0 bases; bases outside gene matches: 11. This CDR3 spans 19 amino acids. CDR1 and CDR2 (germline): PRHDT, FYEKMQ (reference sequence). This CDR3 reads CASSLSSGIHPVAKNIQYF. CDR3 DNA sequence: TGTGCCAGCAGCTTATCTAGCGGGATACACCCTGTAGCCAAAAACATTCAGTACTTC.

In this sample, this clonotype turned up a few times. The V and J genes are TRBV30 and TRBJ2-1; D possibly corresponds to TRBD2 (5 bases). Trimming pared 0 bases from V and 0 bases from J, leaving 18 bases between. Germline-derived CDR1 and CDR2 are GTSNPN and SVGIG (reference sequence). The CDR3 spans 18 residues. CDR3 residues: CAWSVRRRRLSSYNEQFF. The CDR3 DNA follows: TGTGCCTGGAGTGTACGGCGGAGGCGGCTAAGCTCCTACAATGAGCAGTTCTTC.

This clonotype was detected many times. The rearrangement links TRBV7-3 to TRBJ1-1; 8 bases agree with TRBD1. Germline V CDR1 and CDR2: SGHTA, FQGTGA. V was clipped by 5 bases and J by 4 bases; unmatched bases: 6. The CDR3 covers 14 residues. CDR3 bases: TGTGCCAGCAGCCACGACAGGGGAAGCACTGAAGCTTTCTTT. Translation gives CASSHDRGSTEAFF.

This clonotype was counted only a few times. The V and J genes are TRBV24-1 and TRBJ2-1; possibly TRBD1 or TRBD2 for D (5 bases each). V lost 4 bases and J lost 0, with 21 bases in between. From germline, CDR1 is KGHDR and CDR2 SFDVKD. The CDR3 has 19 residues. The DNA of the CDR3 is TGTGCCACCAGTGACTCCGGGACCCCCGTTCAGAGCTCCTACAATGAGCAGTTCTTC. Its translation is CATSDSGTPVQSSYNEQFF.

This clonotype was seen repeatedly, ten times or more. V is TRBV5-1 and J is TRBJ1-1; no clear D gene. Germline-derived CDR1 and CDR2 are SGHRS and YFSETQ. The CDR3 covers 14 residues. V lost 0 bases to trimming and J lost 5 bases, with 11 bases between them. The CDR3 protein is CASSLGTRKTEAFF. In DNA, the CDR3 is TGCGCCAGCAGCTTGGGGACCCGGAAAACTGAAGCTTTCTTT.

The chain uses TRBV2 and TRBJ2-2; D is ambiguous. CDR1 and CDR2 (germline): SNHLY, FYNNEI. The V gene lost 6 bases and the J gene lost 6 bases, with 11 bases spanning the gap. There are 13 residues in the CDR3. The CDR3 protein is CASRLEMAGELFF. The CDR3 nucleotides read TGTGCCAGCAGGCTTGAGATGGCCGGGGAGCTGTTTTTT.

This clonotype was counted at least ten times. V is TRBV5-6 and J is TRBJ1-2; D gene ambiguous. CDR1 and CDR2 (germline): SGHDT, YYEEEE. Trimming stripped 0 bases from V and 0 bases from J, with 9 bases between. This CDR3 has 15 amino acids. As DNA, the CDR3 is TGTGCCAGCAGCTTGGCCGTGCGGTCTAACTATGGCTACACCTTC. It is translated as CASSLAVRSNYGYTF.

CDR3 region: CSVDPKIVAFF. In DNA, the CDR3 is TGCAGCGTGGACCCGAAGATAGTTGCTTTCTTT. V and J are TRBV29-1 and TRBJ1-1; no firm D call. Germline-derived CDR1 and CDR2 are SQVTM and ANQGSEA. V was clipped by 6 bases and J by 11 bases, with 16 bases between them. This CDR3 region has 11 residues.